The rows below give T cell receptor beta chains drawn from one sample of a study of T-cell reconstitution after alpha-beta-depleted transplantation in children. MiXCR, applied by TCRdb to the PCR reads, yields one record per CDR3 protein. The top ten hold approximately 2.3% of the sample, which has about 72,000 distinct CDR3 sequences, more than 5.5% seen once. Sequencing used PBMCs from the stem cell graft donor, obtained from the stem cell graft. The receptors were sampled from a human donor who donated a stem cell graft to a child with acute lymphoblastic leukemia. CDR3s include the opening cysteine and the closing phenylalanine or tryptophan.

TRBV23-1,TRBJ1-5,CASSQSIGEQPQHF
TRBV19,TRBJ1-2,CASSTHRGNYGYTF
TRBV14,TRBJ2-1,CASSQAGGSLFLQSLYNEQFF
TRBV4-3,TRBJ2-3,CASSQEGGGPDTQYF
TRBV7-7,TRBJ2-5,CASSSRTSNGRETQYF
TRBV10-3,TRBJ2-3,CAIMGTGTDTQYF
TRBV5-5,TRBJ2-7,CASSFAQNSYEQYF
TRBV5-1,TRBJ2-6,CASSSGSSGANVLTF
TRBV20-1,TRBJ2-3,CSAIDSFLWADTQYF
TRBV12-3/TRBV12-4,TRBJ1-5,CASSGQGGGNQPQHF
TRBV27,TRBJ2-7,CASSPTGFMAYEQYF
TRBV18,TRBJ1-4,CASSPGQGSNEKLFF
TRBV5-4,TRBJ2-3,CASSLAPSGADTQYF
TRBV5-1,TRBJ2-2,CASSLITGDAGELFF
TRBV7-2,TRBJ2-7,CASSFGTGGDVPYF
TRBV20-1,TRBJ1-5,CSAREGTINQPQHF
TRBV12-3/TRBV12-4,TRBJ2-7,CASSSYREGQYF
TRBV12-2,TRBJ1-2,CASRLGWTGGGYTF
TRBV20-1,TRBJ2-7,CSARDSADYEQYF
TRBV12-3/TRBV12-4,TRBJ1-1,CASSFSPNKGGAKRTEAFF
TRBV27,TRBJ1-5,CASSPTRRGITKVSNQPQHF
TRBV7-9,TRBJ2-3,CASSPGTSGRLNTQYF
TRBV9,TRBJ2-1,CASSLAGALSSYNEQFF
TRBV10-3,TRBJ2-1,CAISGGLSSYNEQFF
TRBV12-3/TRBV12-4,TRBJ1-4,CASRRPNRVGEKLFF
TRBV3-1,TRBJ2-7,CASSPSGYEQYF
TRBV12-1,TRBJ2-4,CASIKPTGGGLAKNIQYF
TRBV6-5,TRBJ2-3,CASRRTSGGTDTQYF
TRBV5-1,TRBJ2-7,CASSDDSYEQYF
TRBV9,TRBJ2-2,CASSERGIGELFF
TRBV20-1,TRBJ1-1,CSARKPLNTEAFF
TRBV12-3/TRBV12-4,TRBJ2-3,CASSSRDRGTDTQYF
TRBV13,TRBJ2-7,CASSLDRGRYEQYF
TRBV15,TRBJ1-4,CATSRGTGGPNEKLFF
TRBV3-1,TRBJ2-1,CASSQDRPGNNEQFF
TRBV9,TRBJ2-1,CASSGSGTSGVEQFF
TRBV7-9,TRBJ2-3,CASSTSTRSYTDTQYF
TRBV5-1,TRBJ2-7,CASSFSYEQYF
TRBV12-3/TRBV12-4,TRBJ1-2,CASKVPGGLYGYTF
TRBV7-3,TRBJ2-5,CASSLEGFGTQYF
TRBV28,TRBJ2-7,CASSLQDRRDWYF
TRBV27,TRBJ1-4,CASSIGFLEKLFF
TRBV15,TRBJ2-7,CATSRDLGVSYEQYF
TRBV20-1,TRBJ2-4,CSARPGGTYENIQYF
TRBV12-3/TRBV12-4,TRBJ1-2,CASSTGRQGRGYTF
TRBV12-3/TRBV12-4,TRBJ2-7,CASSPNTQGAKQYF
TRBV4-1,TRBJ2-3,CASSLIAGGPDTQYF